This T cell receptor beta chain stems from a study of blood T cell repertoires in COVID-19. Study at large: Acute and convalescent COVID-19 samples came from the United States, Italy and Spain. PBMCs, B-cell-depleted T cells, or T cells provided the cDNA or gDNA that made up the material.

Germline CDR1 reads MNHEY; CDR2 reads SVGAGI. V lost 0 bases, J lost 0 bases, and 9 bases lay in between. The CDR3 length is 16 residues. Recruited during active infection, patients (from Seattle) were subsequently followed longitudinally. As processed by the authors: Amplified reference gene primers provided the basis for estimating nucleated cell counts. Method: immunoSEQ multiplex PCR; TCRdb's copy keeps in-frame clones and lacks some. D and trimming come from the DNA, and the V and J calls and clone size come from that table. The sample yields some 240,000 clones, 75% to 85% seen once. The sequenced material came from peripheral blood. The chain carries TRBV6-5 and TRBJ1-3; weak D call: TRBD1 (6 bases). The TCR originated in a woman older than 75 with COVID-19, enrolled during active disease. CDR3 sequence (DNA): TGTGCCAGCAGTTACTCCAGGGGCACCTCTGGAAACACCATATATTTT. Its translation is CASSYSRGTSGNTIYF.